By share of the sample, the clone carrying this T cell receptor beta chain is medium-sized. This entry comes from a study of liver allograft versus peripheral blood T cells. Study background: Recipients' peripheral blood served as the comparator for T cell receptor repertoires in transplanted livers.

TCRdb reanalysed the reads using MiXCR and keeps one entry per CDR3 protein. This sample has approximately 15,000 distinct CDR3 sequences; 20% to 25% occur once, and the top ten carry roughly 6%. Germline assignment: CDR1 LNHNV and CDR2 YYDKDF (reference sequence). This CDR3 has 14 residues. V was pared by 0 bases and J by 1 base, with 6 bases between. The TCR was taken from a human patient who had a liver transplant. Some T cells may have originated in the graft donor. V gene TRBV15 combines with J gene TRBJ1-1, with no clear D. The CDR3 loop reads CATSREGRNTEAFF. As DNA, the CDR3 is TGTGCCACCAGCAGAGAAGGCCGGAACACTGAAGCTTTCTTT.